The 2 T cell receptor beta chains below all came from one sample that was sequenced in a study of blood T cell repertoires in COVID-19. Here immunoSEQ multiplex PCR was the method, and the copy in TCRdb shows in-frame clones only, minus some. The sample contains about 330,000 clones, 87% of which appear only once. Sequenced material: peripheral blood. These receptors all come from a man aged 30 to 39 with COVID-19, enrolled during active disease.

Only a few counts were recorded for this clone. The CDR3 DNA follows: TGTGCCAGCTCACCCAACGGGGGGCCCACTGGCACTGAAGCTTTCTTT. This encodes CASSPNGGPTGTEAFF. The chain links TRBV18 to TRBJ1-1; possible D gene TRBD1, 6 bases. Germline V gene lookup returns CDR1 KGHSH and CDR2 LQKENI. Trimming stripped 3 bases from V and 4 bases from J, with 18 bases between. This CDR3 is 16 amino acids long.

The rearrangement links TRBV4-3 to TRBJ1-1; D possibly corresponds to TRBD1 (5 bases). V gave up 3 bases and J gave up 1 base, with 15 bases separating them. In germline, CDR1 is LGHNA, CDR2 YSLEER. This CDR3 has 16 residues. DNA of the CDR3: TGCGCCAGCAGCCATCATACGGGACTGTCGAACACTGAAGCTTTCTTT. It translates to CASSHHTGLSNTEAFF.